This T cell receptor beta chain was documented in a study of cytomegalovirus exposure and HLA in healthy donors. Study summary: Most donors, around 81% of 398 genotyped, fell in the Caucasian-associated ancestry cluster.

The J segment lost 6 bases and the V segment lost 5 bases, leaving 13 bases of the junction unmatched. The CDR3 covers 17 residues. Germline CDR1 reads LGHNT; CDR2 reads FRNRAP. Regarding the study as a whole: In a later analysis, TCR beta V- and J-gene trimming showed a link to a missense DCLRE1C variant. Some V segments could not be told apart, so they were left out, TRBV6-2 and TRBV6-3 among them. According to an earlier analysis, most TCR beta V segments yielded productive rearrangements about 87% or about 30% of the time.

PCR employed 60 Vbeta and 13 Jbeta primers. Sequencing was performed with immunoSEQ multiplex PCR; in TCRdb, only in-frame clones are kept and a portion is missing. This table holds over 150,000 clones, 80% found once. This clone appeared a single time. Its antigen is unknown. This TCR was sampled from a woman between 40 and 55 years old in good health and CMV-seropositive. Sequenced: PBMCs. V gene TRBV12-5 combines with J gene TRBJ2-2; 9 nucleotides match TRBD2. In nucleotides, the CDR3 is TGTGCTAGTGGTCCGGGACCGGGACTAGCTTATGCCGGGGAGCTGTTTTTT. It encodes CASGPGPGLAYAGELFF.